This T cell receptor (beta chain) was profiled in a study of spatial heterogeneity in lung cancer. Study findings and constraints: Counts that tracked tumor mutation counts were those of expanded intratumoral alpha and beta TCRs.

By proportion, this clonotype is medium-sized. What it binds is unknown. The CDR3 spans 13 residues. With 4 bases clipped from V and 3 bases from J, the junction kept 2 bases outside the gene matches. Germline CDR1 and CDR2: SGDLS and YYNGEE. The time point: sample taken at primary tumor resection. On each TCR cDNA molecule, a unique molecular identifier was present. In TCRdb, the 5' RACE reads were re-called with MiXCR into one record per CDR3 protein. The sample consists of roughly 3,800 distinct CDR3 sequences, 4% to 6% of them appearing once. The rearrangement links TRBV9 to TRBJ1-1, with TRBD1 identical over 8 bases. The TCR sequence derives from a female donor with early-stage non-small cell lung cancer. Specimen: lung tumor tissue, collected at surgery. CDR3 residues: CASSRTGYTEAFF. CDR3 nucleotides: TGTGCCAGCAGCCGGACAGGGTACACTGAAGCTTTCTTT.